The entry below describes one TCR beta chain. Its matching antigen is unknown. This CDR3 comprises 15 residues. Trimming cost V 1 base and J 2 bases; bases outside gene matches: 5. Germline CDR1 reads MDHEN; CDR2 reads SYDVKM. The PCR used 60 Vbeta and 13 Jbeta primers. Clones were sequenced by immunoSEQ multiplex PCR, and TCRdb holds only the in-frame ones, with some missing. Of 200,000 or so clones in the sample, roughly 80% are singletons; the top ten hold 15% to 19%. The sample belongs to a study of cytomegalovirus exposure and HLA in healthy donors. The study, taken as a whole, reports: Indistinguishable V segments, including TRBV6-2 and TRBV6-3, were excluded. The likely origin of a cluster of highly shared sequence variants was a sequencing artifact.

This receptor was taken from a man aged 40-49 years in good health and CMV-seronegative. The V call is TRBV28, the J call TRBJ2-7, with 7 bases fitting TRBD2. Sequencing input: PBMCs. This chain's CDR3 is CASSLYTSVTYEQYF. The CDR3 region has the DNA TGTGCCAGCAGTTTATATACTAGCGTTACCTACGAGCAGTACTTC. Full variable domain (remainder filled in from reference TRBV28 and TRBJ2-7): DVKVTQSSRYLVKRTGEKVFLECVQDMDHENMFWYRQDPGLGLRLIYFSYDVKMKEKGDIPEGYSVSREKKERFSLILESASTNQTSMYLCASSLYTSVTYEQYFGPGTRLTVT.